Listed below are T cell receptor beta chains from one sample, sequenced in a study of T cells after yellow fever vaccination. Each CDR3 protein gets one entry after TCRdb re-called the 5' RACE reads with MiXCR. This sample has a few hundred thousand distinct CDR3 sequences, with around 4% found just once. Specimen: PBMCs, collected on the day of the yellow fever booster vaccination. These TCRs come from a man aged 18 to 30 who received the YFV17D yellow fever vaccine. The CDR3 runs from the conserved cysteine through the conserved F or W. Fields, in order: clone size, J gene, V gene, CDR3 protein. Expanded clones get a size class; other rows say once, few or many, or leave the size out.

many | TRBJ1-3 | TRBV20-1 | CSAFMPRGRNTIYF
many | TRBJ1-5 | TRBV4-3 | CASSQTGGGPQHF
few | TRBJ2-1 | TRBV5-1 | CASSLEAYHEQFF
few | TRBJ1-3 | TRBV25-1 | CASSGVTRGSGNTIYF
. | TRBJ1-2 | TRBV7-9 | CASSLGGGSPTF
. | TRBJ1-1 | TRBV2 | CARRNRGEDGEAFF
few | TRBJ2-5 | TRBV6-2/TRBV6-3 | CASSPRLAQYF
many | TRBJ2-5 | TRBV4-3 | CASSQEGGGAETQYF
. | TRBJ2-7 | TRBV12-3/TRBV12-4 | CASFWTPYEQYF
many | TRBJ2-1 | TRBV24-1 | CATSDTSGQQFF
many | TRBJ1-6 | TRBV7-9 | CASSLGPNSPLHF
many | TRBJ1-1 | TRBV12-3/TRBV12-4 | CASISKGYWDEAFF
many | TRBJ2-1 | TRBV5-1 | CASSLATGAVSYNEQFF
few | TRBJ1-1 | TRBV14 | CASSLGSPQQAFF
many | TRBJ1-5 | TRBV12-3/TRBV12-4 | CASTLRGAGQPQHF
many | TRBJ2-7 | TRBV4-1 | CASNERTGTPTYEQYF
few | TRBJ2-1 | TRBV24-1 | CATSAGRGEDEQFF
many | TRBJ1-2 | TRBV20-1 | CSARRTGGGYTF
many | TRBJ1-1 | TRBV5-1 | CASSLEATNTEAFF
. | TRBJ2-5 | TRBV7-2 | CASSLGATGGLETQYF
many | TRBJ2-2 | TRBV6-2/TRBV6-3 | CASRRTGLTGELFF
few | TRBJ2-3 | TRBV4-2 | CASSQDGVRPDTQYF
many | TRBJ2-3 | TRBV5-1 | CASSEGPVHADTQYF
few | TRBJ2-2 | TRBV7-8 | CASSRIRDRADNTGELFF
. | TRBJ1-2 | TRBV5-4 | CASSLPPGAGHGYTF
few | TRBJ2-5 | TRBV24-1 | CATSEAGSETQYF
few | TRBJ1-5 | TRBV5-1 | CASSLEGASNQPQHF
. | TRBJ2-1 | TRBV7-2 | CASTPGGSVITYNEQFF
. | TRBJ1-1 | TRBV5-1 | CASRSLTTGSDTEAFF
many | TRBJ1-2 | TRBV27 | CASSQPGTHYGYTF
. | TRBJ1-3 | TRBV7-8 | CASSPSRVRGSGNTIYF
many | TRBJ2-5 | TRBV5-6 | CASSFQGSETQYF
many | TRBJ2-2 | TRBV28 | CVSREQANTGELFF
many | TRBJ2-2 | TRBV7-9 | CASTPGQLQGTGELFF
many | TRBJ2-3 | TRBV5-1 | CASSLLDSDTQYF
. | TRBJ1-1 | TRBV7-6 | CASSRWTENTEAFF
. | TRBJ1-1 | TRBV25-1 | CASTLEGWYTEAFF
many | TRBJ1-1 | TRBV7-2 | CASSLDRGYTEAFF